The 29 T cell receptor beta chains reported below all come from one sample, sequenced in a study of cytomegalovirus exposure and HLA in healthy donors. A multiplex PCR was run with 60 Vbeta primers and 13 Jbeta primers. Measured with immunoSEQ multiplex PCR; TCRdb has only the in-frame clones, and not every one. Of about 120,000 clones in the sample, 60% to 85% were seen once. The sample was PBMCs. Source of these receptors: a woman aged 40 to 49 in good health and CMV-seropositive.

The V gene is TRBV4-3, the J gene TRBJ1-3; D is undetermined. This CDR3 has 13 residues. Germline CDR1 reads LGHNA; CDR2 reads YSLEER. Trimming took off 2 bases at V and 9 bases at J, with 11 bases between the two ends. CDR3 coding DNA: TGCGCCAGCAGCCAATCTTTCCTCGGCACCATATATTTT. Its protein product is CASSQSFLGTIYF.

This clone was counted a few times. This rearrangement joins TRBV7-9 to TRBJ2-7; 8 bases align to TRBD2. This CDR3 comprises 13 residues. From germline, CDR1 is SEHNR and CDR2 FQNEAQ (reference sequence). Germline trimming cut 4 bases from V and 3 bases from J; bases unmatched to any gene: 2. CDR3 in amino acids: CASSSTSGYEQYF. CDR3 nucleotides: TGTGCCAGCAGCTCCACTAGCGGCTACGAGCAGTACTTC.

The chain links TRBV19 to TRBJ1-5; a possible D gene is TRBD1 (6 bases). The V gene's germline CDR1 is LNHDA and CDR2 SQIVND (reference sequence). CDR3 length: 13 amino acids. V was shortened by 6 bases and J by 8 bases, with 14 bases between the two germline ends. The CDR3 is CASRYGGAEPQHF. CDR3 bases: TGTGCCAGTAGGTACGGGGGGGCAGAGCCCCAGCATTTT. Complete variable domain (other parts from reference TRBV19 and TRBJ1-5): DGGITQSPKYLFRKEGQNVTLSCEQNLNHDAMYWYRQDPGQGLRLIYYSQIVNDFQKGDIAEGYSVSREKKESFPLTVTSAQKNPTAFYLCASRYGGAEPQHFGDGTRLSIL.

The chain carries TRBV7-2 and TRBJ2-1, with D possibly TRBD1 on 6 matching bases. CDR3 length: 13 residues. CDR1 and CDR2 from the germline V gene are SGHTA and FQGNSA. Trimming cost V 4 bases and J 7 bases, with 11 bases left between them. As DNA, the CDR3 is TGTGCCAGCAGCTATTTTACAGGGAATGAGCAGTTCTTC. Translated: CASSYFTGNEQFF.

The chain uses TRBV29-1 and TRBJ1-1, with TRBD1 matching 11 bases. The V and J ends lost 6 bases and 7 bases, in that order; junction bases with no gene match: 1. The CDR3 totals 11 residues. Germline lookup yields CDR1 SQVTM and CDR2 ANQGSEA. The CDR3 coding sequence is TGCAGCGTCGGGACAGGGGGTGAAGCTTTCTTT. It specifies CSVGTGGEAFF.

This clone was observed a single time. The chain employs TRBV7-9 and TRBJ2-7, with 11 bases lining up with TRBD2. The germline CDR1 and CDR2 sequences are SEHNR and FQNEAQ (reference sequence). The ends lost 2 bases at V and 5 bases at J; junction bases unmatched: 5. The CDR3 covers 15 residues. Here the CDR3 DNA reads TGTGCCAGCAGCTTAAATAGCGGGAGGGCCGACGAGCAGTACTTC. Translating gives CASSLNSGRADEQYF.

CDR3 coding DNA: TGTGCCAGCATTATCGGGCAGGGAAGGCAGCCCCAGCATTTT. It yields the protein CASIIGQGRQPQHF. The chain recombines TRBV6-1 with TRBJ1-5; tentative D call: TRBD1 (5 bases). The CDR3 totals 14 residues. CDR1 and CDR2 from the germline V gene are MNHNS and SASEGT. The V and J ends lost 7 bases and 7 bases respectively, with 17 bases between them.

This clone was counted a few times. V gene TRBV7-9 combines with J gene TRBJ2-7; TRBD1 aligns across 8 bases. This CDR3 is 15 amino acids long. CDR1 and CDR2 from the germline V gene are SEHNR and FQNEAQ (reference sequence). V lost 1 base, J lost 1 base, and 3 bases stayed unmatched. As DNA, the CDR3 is TGTGCCAGCAGCTTAGACAGGGGGGCTTCCTACGAGCAGTACTTC. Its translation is CASSLDRGASYEQYF.

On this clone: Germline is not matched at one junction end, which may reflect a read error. The CDR3 region has the DNA TGTTCCAGCAGTGGAGGAGGGCAAAGTTCTCAGCCCCAGCATTTT. This translates into CSSSGGGQSSQPQHF. The V gene is TRBV7-9, the J gene TRBJ1-5; D is unclear. The CDR3 totals 15 residues. Germline V gives CDR1 SEHNR, CDR2 FQNEAQ (reference sequence).

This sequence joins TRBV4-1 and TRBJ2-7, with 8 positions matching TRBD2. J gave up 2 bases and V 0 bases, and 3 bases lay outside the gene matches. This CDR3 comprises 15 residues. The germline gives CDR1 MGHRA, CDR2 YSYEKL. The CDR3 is CASSQDERETYEQYF. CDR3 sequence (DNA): TGCGCCAGCAGCCAAGATGAGCGGGAGACCTACGAGCAGTACTTC.

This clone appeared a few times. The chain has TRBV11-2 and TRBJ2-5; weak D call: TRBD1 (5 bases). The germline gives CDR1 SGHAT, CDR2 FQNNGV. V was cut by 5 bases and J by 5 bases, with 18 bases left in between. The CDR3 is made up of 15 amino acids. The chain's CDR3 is CASSDRLRAGETQYF. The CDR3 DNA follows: TGTGCCAGCAGCGACCGATTACGAGCAGGGGAGACCCAGTACTTC.

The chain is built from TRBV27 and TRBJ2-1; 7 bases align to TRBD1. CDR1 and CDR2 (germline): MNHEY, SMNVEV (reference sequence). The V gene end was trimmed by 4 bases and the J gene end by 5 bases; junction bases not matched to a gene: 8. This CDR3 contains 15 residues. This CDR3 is CASSSDRVDDNEQFF. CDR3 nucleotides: TGTGCCAGCAGTTCCGACAGGGTTGACGACAATGAGCAGTTCTTC.

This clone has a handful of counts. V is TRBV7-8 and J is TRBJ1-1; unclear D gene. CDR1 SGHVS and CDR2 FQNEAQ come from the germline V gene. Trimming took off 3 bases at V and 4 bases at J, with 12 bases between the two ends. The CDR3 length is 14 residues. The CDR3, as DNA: TGTGCCAGCAGCTTGCCACTTGTTGGCACTGAAGCTTTCTTT. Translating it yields CASSLPLVGTEAFF.

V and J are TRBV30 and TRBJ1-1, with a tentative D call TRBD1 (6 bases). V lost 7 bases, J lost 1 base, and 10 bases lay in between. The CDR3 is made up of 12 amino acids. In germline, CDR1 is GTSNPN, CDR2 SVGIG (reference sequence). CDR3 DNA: TGTGCCTCCTCCAGGGGGAACACTGAAGCTTTCTTT. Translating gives CASSRGNTEAFF.

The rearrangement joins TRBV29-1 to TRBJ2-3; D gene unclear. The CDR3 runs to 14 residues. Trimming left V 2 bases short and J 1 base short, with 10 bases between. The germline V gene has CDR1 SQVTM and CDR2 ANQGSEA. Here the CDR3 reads CSVELGSRTDTQYF. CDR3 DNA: TGCAGCGTTGAACTGGGCTCCCGCACAGATACGCAGTATTTT.

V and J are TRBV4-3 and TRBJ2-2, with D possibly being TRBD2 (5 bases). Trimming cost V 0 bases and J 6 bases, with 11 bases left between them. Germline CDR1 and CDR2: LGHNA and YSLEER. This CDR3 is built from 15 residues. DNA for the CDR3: TGCGCCAGCAGCCAAGAGAGCGGTACGGCCGGGGAGCTGTTTTTT. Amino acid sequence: CASSQESGTAGELFF.

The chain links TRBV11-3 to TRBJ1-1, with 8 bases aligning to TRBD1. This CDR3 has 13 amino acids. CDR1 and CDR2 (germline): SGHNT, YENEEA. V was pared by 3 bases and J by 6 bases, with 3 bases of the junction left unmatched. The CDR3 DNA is TGTGCCAGCAGCTTCCGACAGGGGTCTGAAGCTTTCTTT. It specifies CASSFRQGSEAFF.

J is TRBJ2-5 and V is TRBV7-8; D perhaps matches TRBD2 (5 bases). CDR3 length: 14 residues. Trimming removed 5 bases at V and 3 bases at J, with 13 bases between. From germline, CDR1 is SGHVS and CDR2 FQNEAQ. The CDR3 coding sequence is TGTGCCAGCAGCCCCCGGACTGGAGAAGAGACCCAGTACTTC. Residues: CASSPRTGEETQYF.

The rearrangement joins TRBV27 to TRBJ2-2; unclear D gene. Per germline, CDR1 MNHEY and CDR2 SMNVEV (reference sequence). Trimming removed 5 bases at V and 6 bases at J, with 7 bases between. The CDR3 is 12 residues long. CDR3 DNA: TGTGCCAGCAGTCCTAACGCCGGGGAGCTGTTTTTT. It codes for CASSPNAGELFF.

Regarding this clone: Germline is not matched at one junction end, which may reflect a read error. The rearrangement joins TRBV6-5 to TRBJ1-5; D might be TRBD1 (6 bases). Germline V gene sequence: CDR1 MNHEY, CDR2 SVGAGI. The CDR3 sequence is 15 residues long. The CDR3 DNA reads TGTGCCAGCAGTTTATCGGGACAAGGCAATCAGCCCCGGCATTTT. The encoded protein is CASSLSGQGNQPRHF.

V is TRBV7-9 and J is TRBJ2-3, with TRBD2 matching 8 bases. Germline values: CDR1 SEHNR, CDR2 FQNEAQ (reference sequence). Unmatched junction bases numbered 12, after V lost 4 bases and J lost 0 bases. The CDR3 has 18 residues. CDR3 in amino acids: CASSSQGEGLDSTDTQYF. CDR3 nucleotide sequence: TGTGCCAGCAGCTCCCAGGGCGAGGGACTAGATAGCACAGATACGCAGTATTTT.

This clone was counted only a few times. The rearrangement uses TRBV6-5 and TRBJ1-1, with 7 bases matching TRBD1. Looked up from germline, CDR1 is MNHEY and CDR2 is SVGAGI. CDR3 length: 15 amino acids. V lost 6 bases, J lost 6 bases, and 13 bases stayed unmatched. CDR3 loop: CASSPGQERRAEAFF. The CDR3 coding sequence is TGTGCCAGCAGCCCTGGACAGGAAAGACGCGCTGAAGCTTTCTTT.

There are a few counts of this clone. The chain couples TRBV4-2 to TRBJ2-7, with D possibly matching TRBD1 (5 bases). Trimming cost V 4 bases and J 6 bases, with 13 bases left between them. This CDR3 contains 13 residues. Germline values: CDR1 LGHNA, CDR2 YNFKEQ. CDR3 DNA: TGTGCCAGCAGCCGAGAGGCCAGGGCCGAGCAGTACTTC. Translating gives CASSREARAEQYF.

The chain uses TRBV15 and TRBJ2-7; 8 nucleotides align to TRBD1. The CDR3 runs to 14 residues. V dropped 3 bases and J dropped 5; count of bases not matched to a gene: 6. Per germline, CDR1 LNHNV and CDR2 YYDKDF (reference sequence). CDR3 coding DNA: TGTGCCACCAGCAGCAGGACAGGGTCAGACGAGCAGTACTTC. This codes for CATSSRTGSDEQYF.

The DNA of the CDR3 is TGTGCCAGTAAGATAGTAGCGGCCCAAGAGACCCAGTACTTC. This translates into CASKIVAAQETQYF. The rearrangement joins TRBV19 to TRBJ2-5; possible D gene TRBD2, 6 bases. This CDR3 comprises 14 residues. Germline assignment: CDR1 LNHDA and CDR2 SQIVND (reference sequence). Trimming stripped 7 bases from V and 1 base from J, with 13 bases between.

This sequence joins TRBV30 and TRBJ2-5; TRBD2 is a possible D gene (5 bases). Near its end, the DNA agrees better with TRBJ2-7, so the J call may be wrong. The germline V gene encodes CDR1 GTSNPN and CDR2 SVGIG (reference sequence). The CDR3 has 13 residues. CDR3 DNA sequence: TGTGCCTGGAGCGTGGACTTCTCCTACGAGCAGTACTTC. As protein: CAWSVDFSYEQYF.

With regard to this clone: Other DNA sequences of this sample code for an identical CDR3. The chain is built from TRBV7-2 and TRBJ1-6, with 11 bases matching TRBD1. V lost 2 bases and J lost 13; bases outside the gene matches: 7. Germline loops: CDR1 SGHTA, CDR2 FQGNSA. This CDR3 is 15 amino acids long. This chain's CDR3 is CASSLWGQGVSPLHF. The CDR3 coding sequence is TGTGCCAGCAGCTTATGGGGACAGGGGGTTTCCCCCCTCCACTTT.

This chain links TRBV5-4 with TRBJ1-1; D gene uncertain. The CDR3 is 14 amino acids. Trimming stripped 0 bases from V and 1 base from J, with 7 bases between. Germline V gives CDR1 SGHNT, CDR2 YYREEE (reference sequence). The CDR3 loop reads CASSLDKKNTEAFF. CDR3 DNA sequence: TGTGCCAGCAGCTTGGACAAAAAGAACACTGAAGCTTTCTTT.

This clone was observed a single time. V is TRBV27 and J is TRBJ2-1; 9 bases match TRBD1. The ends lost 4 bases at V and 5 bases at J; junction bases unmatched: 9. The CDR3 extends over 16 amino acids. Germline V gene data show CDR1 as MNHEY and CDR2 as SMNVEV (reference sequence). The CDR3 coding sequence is TGTGCCAGCAGTTCCCGCTTGACAGGGGGGGACAATGAGCAGTTCTTC. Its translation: CASSSRLTGGDNEQFF.